This T cell receptor (beta chain) was documented in a study of blood T cell repertoires in COVID-19. Clones were sequenced by immunoSEQ multiplex PCR, and TCRdb holds only the in-frame ones, with some missing. Here the sample spans 150,000 or so clones, 92% being singletons. The CDR3 consists of 13 residues. V shed 2 bases and J shed 4 bases, with 9 bases lying between them. Germline V CDR1 and CDR2: MGHRA, YSYEKL. The sample comprised peripheral blood. The V gene is TRBV4-1, the J gene TRBJ2-7, with a possible D match to TRBD1 (6 bases). The source is a man under 40 with COVID-19, enrolled during active disease. CDR3: CASSQRQGYEQYF. The CDR3 region has the DNA TGCGCCAGCAGCCAAAGGCAGGGGTACGAGCAGTACTTC.